Listed below are T cell receptor beta chains from one sample, sequenced in a study of CD8 T cells in ankylosing spondylitis. TCRdb processed the 5' RACE reads anew with MiXCR; each CDR3 protein has one entry. The sample has about 310,000 distinct CDR3 sequences, under 25% seen once. Sequencing was performed on blood, either unsorted or a sorted T cell fraction (not recorded which). The receptor source for this set is a female donor with ankylosing spondylitis or in good health (not recorded which). Both conserved end residues are part of each CDR3. D genes are given only for firm matches. Some rows have no size entry. The others give once, few or many, or a class for an expanded clone.

clone size | D gene | J gene | V gene | CDR3 protein | CDR3 DNA
. | . | TRBJ2-3 | TRBV20-1 | CSARVIASTDTQYF | TGCAGTGCTAGAGTGATAGCATCTACAGATACGCAGTATTTT
few | TRBD1 | TRBJ2-7 | TRBV27 | CASSFFPQGATYEQYF | TGTGCCAGCAGTTTTTTCCCACAGGGGGCCACCTACGAGCAGTACTTC
. | . | TRBJ1-4 | TRBV11-2 | CASSLDANEKLFF | TGTGCCAGCAGCTTAGATGCTAATGAAAAACTGTTTTTT
. | . | TRBJ1-2 | TRBV25-1 | CASSPGDGGYTF | TGTGCCAGCAGTCCAGGGGATGGTGGCTACACCTTC
. | . | TRBJ2-5 | TRBV11-2 | CASSLRRNPKETQYF | TGTGCCAGCAGCTTAAGGCGCAACCCAAAAGAGACCCAGTACTTC
few | . | TRBJ2-5 | TRBV20-1 | CSARPRRQETQYF | TGCAGTGCTAGACCTAGACGACAAGAGACCCAGTACTTC
. | . | TRBJ1-2 | TRBV28 | CASSLVRQPPRYGYTF | TGTGCCAGCAGTTTAGTAAGGCAGCCCCCCCGGTATGGCTACACCTTC
. | . | TRBJ2-7 | TRBV6-6 | CASSYSSHEQYF | TGTGCCAGCAGTTACTCTTCCCACGAGCAGTACTTC
few | . | TRBJ2-1 | TRBV15 | CATSRVQPYNEQFF | TGTGCCACCAGCAGAGTACAGCCCTACAATGAGCAGTTCTTC
. | TRBD2 | TRBJ2-3 | TRBV5-6 | CASSLGLARTDTQYF | TGTGCCAGCAGCTTGGGACTAGCGCGCACAGATACGCAGTATTTT
many | . | TRBJ1-5 | TRBV29-1 | CSVASGARQPQHF | TGCAGCGTTGCTTCCGGGGCCAGGCAGCCCCAGCATTTT
. | . | TRBJ2-6 | TRBV6-2/TRBV6-3 | CASTRGALGANVLTF | TGTGCCAGCACTCGGGGGGCGCTTGGGGCCAACGTCCTGACTTTC
few | TRBD2 | TRBJ2-3 | TRBV20-1 | CSASSGLAGATQYF | TGCAGTGCTAGCTCCGGCCTAGCGGGAGCTACGCAGTATTTT
. | TRBD2 | TRBJ2-7 | TRBV5-6 | CASSRTSGWTSYEQYF | TGTGCCAGCAGCAGGACTAGCGGGTGGACGTCCTACGAGCAGTACTTC
few | . | TRBJ1-2 | TRBV5-6 | CASSLTGGYTF | TGTGCCAGCAGCTTGACGGGTGGCTACACCTTC
few | TRBD1 | TRBJ2-7 | TRBV12-3/TRBV12-4 | CASSIYAGQGGEQYF | TGTGCCAGCAGTATTTATGCGGGACAGGGTGGCGAGCAGTACTTC
. | TRBD2 | TRBJ2-5 | TRBV20-1 | CSVPGWTSGSETQYF | TGCAGTGTCCCTGGGTGGACTAGCGGGTCAGAGACCCAGTACTTC
once | . | TRBJ1-2 | TRBV7-9 | CASTPGSSYGYTF | TGTGCCAGCACTCCAGGCAGCTCTTATGGCTACACCTTC
few | . | TRBJ2-6 | TRBV7-9 | CASSSVGYGANVLTF | TGTGCCAGCAGCTCGGTGGGCTACGGGGCCAACGTCCTGACTTTC
. | . | TRBJ1-1 | TRBV6-4 | CASSKGTYTRFFSVNTEAFF | TGTGCCAGCTCCAAGGGGACATATACCCGCTTTTTCTCGGTGAACACTGAAGCTTTCTTT